This T cell receptor beta chain was retrieved from a study of human T cells and chemical hapten exposure. Study in general: An approximately 2 cm by approximately 2 cm inner upper arm patch received 2% DPC for sensitization.

Time point denoted: patch test 3, about 24 weeks after DPC sensitization. Described treatment: therapeutic diphenylcyclopropenone sensitization with weekly scalp DPC. Donors, patients with alopecia ranging from 18 to 70 years old and judged suitable for DPC, provided samples. It was unfractionated whole blood from which total RNA was extracted. This clonotype was counted many times. TCRdb re-called the RACE reads with MiXCR, one entry per CDR3 protein. Of about 120,000 distinct CDR3 sequences in the sample, roughly 12% were seen once. V shed 0 bases and J shed 5 bases, with 12 bases lying between them. This CDR3 region has 15 residues. The germline V gene has CDR1 LGHDT and CDR2 YNNKEL (reference sequence).

The sequence was collected from a woman aged 45-65 years with alopecia areata. Some clones in this sample may be carry-over from other donors' samples. The J gene is TRBJ2-3, the V gene TRBV3-1; either TRBD1 or TRBD2 may supply D (5 bases each). The source material was whole blood, sampled in connection with sensitization to the hapten diphenylcyclopropenone (DPC). Here the CDR3 reads CASSQEGPTGDTQYF. The CDR3, as DNA: TGTGCCAGCAGCCAAGAGGGACCAACCGGAGATACGCAGTATTTT.